This T cell receptor beta chain was sequenced for a study of response to subunit inactivated influenza vaccine. The study's findings and limits: The authors offered the suggestion that each seasonal influenza vaccination recruits few new T cells.

As concerns this clonotype: What it binds is unknown.

TCRdb called the RT-PCR reads again in MiXCR, with one record for every CDR3 protein. The sample contains roughly 500,000 distinct CDR3 sequences, 16% of which appear only once. This TCR was recovered from a man aged 50 to 75 who received an inactivated influenza vaccine. Material: CD4+ T cells sorted from PBMCs, obtained roughly 24 months after vaccination.

The CDR3 DNA is TGCGCCAGCAGCCCGGATGAGACCCAGTACTTC. This codes for CASSPDETQYF. The rearrangement uses TRBV10-2 and TRBJ2-5; no definite D call. CDR1 and CDR2 from the germline V gene are WSHSY and SAAADI. V lost 6 bases and J 5 bases, leaving 7 bases between the germline ends. CDR3 length equals 11 residues.